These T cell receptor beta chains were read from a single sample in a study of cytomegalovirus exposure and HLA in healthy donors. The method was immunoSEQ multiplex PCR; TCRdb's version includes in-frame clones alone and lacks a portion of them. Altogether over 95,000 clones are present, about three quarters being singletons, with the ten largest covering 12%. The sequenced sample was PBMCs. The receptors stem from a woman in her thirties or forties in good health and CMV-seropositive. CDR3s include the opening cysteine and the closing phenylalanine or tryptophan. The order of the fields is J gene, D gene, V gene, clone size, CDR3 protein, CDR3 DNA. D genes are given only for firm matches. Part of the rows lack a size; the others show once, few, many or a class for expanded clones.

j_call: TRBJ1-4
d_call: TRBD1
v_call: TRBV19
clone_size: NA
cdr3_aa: CASSPGQGVYEKLFF
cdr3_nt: TGTGCCAGTAGTCCCGGACAGGGGGTGTATGAAAAACTGTTTTTT

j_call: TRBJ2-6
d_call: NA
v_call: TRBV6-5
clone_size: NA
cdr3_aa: CASSRVRGRANVLTF
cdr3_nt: TGTGCCAGCAGTCGAGTCCGTGGTCGGGCCAACGTCCTGACTTTC

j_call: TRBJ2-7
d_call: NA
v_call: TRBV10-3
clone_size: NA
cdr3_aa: CAISIDTYEQYF
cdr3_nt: TGTGCCATCAGCATAGATACCTACGAGCAGTACTTC

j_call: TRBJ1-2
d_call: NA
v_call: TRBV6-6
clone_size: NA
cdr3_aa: CASSKVVGYGYTF
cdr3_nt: TGTGCCAGCAGTAAGGTCGTCGGGTATGGCTACACCTTC

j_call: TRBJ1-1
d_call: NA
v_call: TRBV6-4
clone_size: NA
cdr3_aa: CASSDSDRLTEAFF
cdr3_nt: TGTGCCAGCAGTGACTCTGACAGGTTAACTGAAGCTTTCTTT

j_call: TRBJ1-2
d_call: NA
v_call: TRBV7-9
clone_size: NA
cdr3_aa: CASSLDRRAHGYTF
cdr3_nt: TGTGCCAGCAGCTTAGATCGCAGGGCCCATGGCTACACCTTC

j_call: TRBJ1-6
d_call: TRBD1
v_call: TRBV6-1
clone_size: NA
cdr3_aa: CASSVGTGDDNSPLHF
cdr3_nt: TGTGCCAGCAGTGTTGGGACAGGGGATGATAATTCACCCCTCCACTTT

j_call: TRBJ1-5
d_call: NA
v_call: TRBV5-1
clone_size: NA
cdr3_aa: CASSLEGVSNQPQHF
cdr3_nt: TGCGCCAGCAGCTTGGAAGGGGTGAGCAATCAGCCCCAGCATTTT

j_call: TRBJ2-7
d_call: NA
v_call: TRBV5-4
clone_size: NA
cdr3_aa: CASSLDPAYEQYF
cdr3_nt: TGTGCCAGCAGCTTGGACCCGGCCTACGAGCAGTACTTC

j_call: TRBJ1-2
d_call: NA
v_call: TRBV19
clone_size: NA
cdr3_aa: CASSKDSRNYGYTF
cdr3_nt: TGTGCCAGTAGTAAGGACAGCCGTAACTATGGCTACACCTTC

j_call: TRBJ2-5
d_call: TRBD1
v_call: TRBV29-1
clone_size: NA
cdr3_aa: CSVATGQNFGTQYF
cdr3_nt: TGCAGCGTTGCAACGGGACAGAATTTCGGGACCCAGTACTTC

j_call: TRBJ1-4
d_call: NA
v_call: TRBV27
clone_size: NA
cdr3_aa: CASSLDRRDEKLFF
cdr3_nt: TGTGCCAGCAGTCTGGACAGAAGGGATGAAAAACTGTTTTTT

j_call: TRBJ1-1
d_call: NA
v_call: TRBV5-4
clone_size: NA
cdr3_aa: CASSLDNRATEAFF
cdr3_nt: TGTGCCAGCAGCTTGGATAACAGGGCCACTGAAGCTTTCTTT

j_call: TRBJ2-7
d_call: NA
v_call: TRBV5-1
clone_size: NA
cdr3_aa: CASSPAGFGIYEQYF
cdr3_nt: TGCGCCAGCAGCCCGGCGGGGTTTGGGATTTACGAGCAGTACTTC

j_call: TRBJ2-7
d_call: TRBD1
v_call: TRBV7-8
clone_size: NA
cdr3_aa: CASSLAGGAFQYF
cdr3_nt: TGTGCCAGCAGCTTAGCAGGGGGCGCGTTTCAGTACTTC

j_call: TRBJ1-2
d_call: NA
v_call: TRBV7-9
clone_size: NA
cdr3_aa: CASSSSGQSGYTF
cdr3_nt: TGTGCCAGCAGCTCATCAGGCCAGAGTGGCTACACCTTC

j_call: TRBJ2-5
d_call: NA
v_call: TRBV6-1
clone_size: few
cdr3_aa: CASSPQTNRGETQYF
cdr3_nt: TGTGCCAGCAGTCCTCAAACTAATCGGGGGGAGACCCAGTACTTC

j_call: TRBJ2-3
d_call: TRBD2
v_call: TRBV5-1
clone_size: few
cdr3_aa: CASSLVSGGLTDTQYF
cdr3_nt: TGCGCCAGCAGCTTGGTTAGCGGGGGACTCACAGATACGCAGTATTTT

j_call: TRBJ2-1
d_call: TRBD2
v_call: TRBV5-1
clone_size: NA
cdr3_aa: CASSLRLAGGYNEQFF
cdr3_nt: TGCGCCAGCAGCTTGAGACTAGCGGGGGGGTACAATGAGCAGTTCTTC

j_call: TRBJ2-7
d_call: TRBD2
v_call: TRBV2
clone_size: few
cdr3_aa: CASSQRGAKYEQYF
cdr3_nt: TGTGCCAGCAGTCAGCGGGGGGCGAAATACGAGCAGTACTTC

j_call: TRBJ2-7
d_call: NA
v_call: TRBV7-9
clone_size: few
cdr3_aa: CASSLTEFAYEQYF
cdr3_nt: TGTGCCAGCAGCCTTACAGAGTTCGCCTACGAGCAGTACTTC

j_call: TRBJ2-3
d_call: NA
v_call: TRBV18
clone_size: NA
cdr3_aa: CASSLGGGGTDTQYF
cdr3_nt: TGTGCCAGCTCACTTGGGGGGGGCGGCACAGATACGCAGTATTTT

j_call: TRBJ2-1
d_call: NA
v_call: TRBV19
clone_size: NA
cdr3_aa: CASPSGPPGNEQFF
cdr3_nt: TGTGCCAGTCCCTCCGGGCCCCCAGGGAATGAGCAGTTCTTC

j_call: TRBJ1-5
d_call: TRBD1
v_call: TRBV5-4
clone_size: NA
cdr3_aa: CASSRQGVGQPQHF
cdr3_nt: TGTGCCAGCAGCCGACAGGGGGTAGGTCAGCCCCAGCATTTT

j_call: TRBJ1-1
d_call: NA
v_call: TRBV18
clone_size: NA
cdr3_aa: CASSPALDTEAFF
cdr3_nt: TGTGCCAGCTCACCGGCATTGGACACTGAAGCTTTCTTT

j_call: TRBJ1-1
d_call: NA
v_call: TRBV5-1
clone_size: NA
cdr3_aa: CASSQTGNTEAFF
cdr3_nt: TGCGCCAGCAGCCAGACAGGGAACACTGAAGCTTTCTTT

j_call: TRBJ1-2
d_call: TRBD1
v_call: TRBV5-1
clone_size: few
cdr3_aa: CASSLPQTRGTGFGYTF
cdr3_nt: TGCGCCAGCAGCTTACCCCAGACGCGCGGGACAGGGTTTGGCTACACCTTC

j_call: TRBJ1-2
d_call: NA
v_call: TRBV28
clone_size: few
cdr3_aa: CASRRYGSGRFYGYTF
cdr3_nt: TGTGCCAGCAGAAGATACGGGTCAGGGAGGTTCTATGGCTACACCTTC

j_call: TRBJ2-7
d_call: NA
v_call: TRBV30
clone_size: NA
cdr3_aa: CAWSTGSYEQYF
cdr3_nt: TGTGCCTGGAGTACAGGGTCCTACGAGCAGTACTTC

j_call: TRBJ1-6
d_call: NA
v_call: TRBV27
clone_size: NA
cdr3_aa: CASSLGAASSPLHF
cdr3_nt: TGTGCCAGCAGTTTAGGGGCGGCGAGTTCACCCCTCCACTTT

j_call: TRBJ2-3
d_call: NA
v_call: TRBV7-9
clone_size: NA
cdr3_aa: CASSSRGGPHTDTQYF
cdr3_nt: TGTGCCAGCAGCTCCCGTGGTGGCCCCCACACAGATACGCAGTATTTT

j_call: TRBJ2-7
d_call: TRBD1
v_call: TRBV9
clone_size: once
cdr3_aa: CASSQGQGPSYEQYF
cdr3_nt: TGTGCCAGCAGCCAAGGACAGGGGCCTTCCTACGAGCAGTACTTC

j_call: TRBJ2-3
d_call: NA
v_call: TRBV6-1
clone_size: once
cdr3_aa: CASSETVIGTDTQYF
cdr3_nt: TGTGCCAGCAGTGAAACTGTAATAGGCACAGATACGCAGTATTTT

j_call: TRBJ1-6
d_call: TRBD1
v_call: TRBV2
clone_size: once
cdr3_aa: CASGSGGRTSPLHF
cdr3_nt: TGTGCCAGCGGATCAGGGGGAAGGACGTCACCCCTCCACTTT

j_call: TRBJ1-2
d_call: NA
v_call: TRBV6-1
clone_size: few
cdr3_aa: CASGREQANYGYTF
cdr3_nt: TGTGCCAGCGGTCGCGAACAGGCTAACTATGGCTACACCTTC

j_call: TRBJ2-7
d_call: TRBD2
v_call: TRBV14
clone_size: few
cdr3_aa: CASSQRSGGPSYEQYF
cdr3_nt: TGTGCCAGCAGCCAACGTAGCGGGGGGCCCTCCTACGAGCAGTACTTC

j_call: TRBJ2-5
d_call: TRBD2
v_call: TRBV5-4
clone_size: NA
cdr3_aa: CASRLAGGPETQYF
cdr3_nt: TGTGCCAGCAGACTAGCGGGGGGGCCGGAGACCCAGTACTTC